The rows below give T cell receptor beta chains drawn from one sample of a study of long-term antiretroviral therapy in people with HIV. Only in-frame clones appear in the TCRdb table, and some are missing; sequencing was by immunoSEQ multiplex PCR. The table includes approximately 26,000 clones, 80% to 90% detected once. The input for sequencing was unsorted PBMCs, taken 1.8 years after starting antiretroviral therapy. The receptor source for this set is a woman between 18 and 29 years old with HIV. The CDR3 runs from the conserved cysteine through the conserved F or W. A D gene is named only where the DNA matches it firmly. Not all rows give a size; the values are once, few, many and, for expanded clones, a class.

CASSVGKPVRTGETQYF | TGTGCCAGCAGCGTAGGGAAACCCGTTCGGACAGGAGAGACCCAGTACTTC | once | TRBJ2-5 | TRBV9 | 17 | TRBD1
CASSLRGGVAYEQYF | TGCGCCAGCAGCCTCCGGGGAGGGGTTGCCTACGAGCAGTACTTC | NA | TRBJ2-7 | TRBV5-1 | 15 | TRBD2
CASSLTRDRSTDTQYF | TGTGCCAGTAGTCTTACCCGGGACAGAAGCACAGATACGCAGTATTTT | NA | TRBJ2-3 | TRBV19 | 16 | TRBD1
CASSLPLGQGTATYQPQHF | TGTGCCAGCAGCCTACCTCTCGGACAGGGGACAGCTACATATCAGCCCCAGCATTTT | NA | TRBJ1-5 | TRBV7-2 | 19 | TRBD1
CASSPRGYEQFF | TGTGCCAGCTCACCACGGGGTTATGAGCAGTTCTTC | NA | TRBJ2-1 | TRBV18 | 12 | NA
CASSFRDRYEQYF | TGTGCCAGCAGCTTCCGGGACAGGTACGAGCAGTACTTC | NA | TRBJ2-7 | TRBV7-6 | 13 | TRBD1
CASSDRQGNSPLHF | TGTGCCAGCAGTGATCGACAGGGGAACTCACCCCTCCACTTT | once | TRBJ1-6 | TRBV6-1 | 14 | TRBD1
CAISEGRPYTF | TGTGCCATCAGTGAGGGCAGACCCTACACCTTC | once | TRBJ1-2 | TRBV10-3 | 11 | NA
CASSSIGWGPTIYQPQHF | TGTGCCAGCAGCTCCATAGGGTGGGGACCGACCATCTATCAGCCCCAGCATTTT | NA | TRBJ1-5 | TRBV7-2 | 18 | NA
CASSPLGTGHYNEQFF | TGTGCCAGCAGCCCACTGGGGACAGGTCATTACAATGAGCAGTTCTTC | NA | TRBJ2-1 | TRBV28 | 16 | TRBD1
CASSPRALGGDEQYF | TGTGCCAGCAGTCCCCGGGCCCTTGGAGGGGACGAGCAGTACTTC | NA | TRBJ2-7 | TRBV2 | 15 | NA
CASSQDPRLAGVRNSYNEQFF | TGTGCCAGCAGCCAAGATCCTCGACTAGCGGGAGTAAGGAACTCCTACAATGAGCAGTTCTTC | NA | TRBJ2-1 | TRBV14 | 21 | TRBD2
CASSQDYINTEAFF | TGCGCCAGCAGCCAAGATTATATAAACACTGAAGCTTTCTTT | NA | TRBJ1-1 | TRBV4-3 | 14 | NA
CASSPPIIKTQYF | TGTGCCAGCTCACCACCGATAATTAAGACCCAGTACTTC | NA | TRBJ2-5 | TRBV18 | 13 | NA
CASNQRRTEMNTEAFF | TGTGCCAGCAACCAACGTCGGACAGAGATGAACACTGAAGCTTTCTTT | NA | TRBJ1-1 | TRBV11-1 | 16 | NA
CASSPLSGLNSGNTIYF | TGTGCCAGCTCACCACTGTCAGGGCTGAACTCTGGAAACACCATATATTTT | NA | TRBJ1-3 | TRBV18 | 17 | NA
CASSPGGGDYGYTF | TGTGCCAGCAGCCCAGGGGGTGGTGACTATGGCTACACCTTC | NA | TRBJ1-2 | TRBV5-6 | 14 | TRBD1
CASSQAGTGEEKLFF | TGCGCCAGCAGCCAGGCCGGGACAGGGGAAGAAAAACTGTTTTTT | NA | TRBJ1-4 | TRBV4-3 | 15 | TRBD1
CASSFPYNSPLHF | TGTGCCAGCAGCTTTCCATATAATTCACCCCTCCACTTT | NA | TRBJ1-6 | TRBV7-9 | 13 | NA
CASSEGQPNLNTGELFF | TGTGCCAGCAGCGAGGGACAGCCTAATTTGAACACCGGGGAGCTGTTTTTT | few | TRBJ2-2 | TRBV9 | 17 | TRBD1
CASSPPLDVSTVPQHF | TGTGCCAGCTCACCACCGCTGGACGTTTCCACTGTGCCCCAGCATTTT | NA | TRBJ1-5 | TRBV18 | 16 | NA
CASSQEGTSASEQYF | TGCGCCAGCAGCCAAGAAGGGACATCCGCGAGCGAGCAGTACTTC | NA | TRBJ2-7 | TRBV4-1 | 15 | NA
CASSLGRIHSYEQYF | TGCGCCAGCAGCTTGGGTAGGATCCACTCCTACGAGCAGTACTTC | NA | TRBJ2-7 | TRBV5-1 | 15 | NA
CASSQALTGGNYEQYF | TGCGCCAGCAGTCAAGCCCTGACAGGGGGTAATTACGAGCAGTACTTC | NA | TRBJ2-7 | TRBV4-3 | 16 | TRBD1
CASSPKNGRSYNEQFF | TGTGCCAGCAGCCCCAAGAACGGGAGATCCTACAATGAGCAGTTCTTC | NA | TRBJ2-1 | TRBV7-3 | 16 | NA
CASSISQGQGEQYF | TGTGCCAGTAGTATAAGCCAGGGGCAGGGCGAGCAGTACTTC | NA | TRBJ2-7 | TRBV19 | 14 | NA
CASSPRTQGYTF | TGTGCCAGCAGCCCTCGGACGCAGGGCTACACCTTC | few | TRBJ1-2 | TRBV7-2 | 12 | NA
CASSPDGYEQYF | TGTGCCAGCAGCCCCGACGGCTACGAGCAGTACTTC | NA | TRBJ2-7 | TRBV11-3 | 12 | NA
CASSLLRGELFF | TGTGCCAGTTCCCTCCTACGGGGGGAGCTGTTTTTT | NA | TRBJ2-2 | TRBV19 | 12 | NA